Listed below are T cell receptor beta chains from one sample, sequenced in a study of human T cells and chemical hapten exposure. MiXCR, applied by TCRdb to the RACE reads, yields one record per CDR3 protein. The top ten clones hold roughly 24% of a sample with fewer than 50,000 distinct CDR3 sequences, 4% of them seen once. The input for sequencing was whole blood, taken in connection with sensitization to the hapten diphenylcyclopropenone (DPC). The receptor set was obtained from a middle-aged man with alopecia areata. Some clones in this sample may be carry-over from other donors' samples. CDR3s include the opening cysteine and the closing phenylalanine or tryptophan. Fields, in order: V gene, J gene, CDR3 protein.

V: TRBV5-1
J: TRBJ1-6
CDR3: CASRSQGENSPLHF

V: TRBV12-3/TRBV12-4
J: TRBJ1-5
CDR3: CASRLDISNQPQHF

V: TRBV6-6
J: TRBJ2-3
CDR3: CASSYPRSGTSGSTDTQYF

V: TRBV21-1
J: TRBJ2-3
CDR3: CASSKDDRASESTDTQYF

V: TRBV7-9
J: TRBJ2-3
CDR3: CASSLASSGRADTQYF

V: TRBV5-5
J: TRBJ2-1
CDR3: CASNRQGADEQFF

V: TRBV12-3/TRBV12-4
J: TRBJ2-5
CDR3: CASSTGRETQYF

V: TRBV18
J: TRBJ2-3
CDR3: CASSPPTSGYTDTQYF

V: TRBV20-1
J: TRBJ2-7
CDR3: CGCGAGGTYEQYF

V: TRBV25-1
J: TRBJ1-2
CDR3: CASSLALGYTF

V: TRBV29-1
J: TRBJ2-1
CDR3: CSVDPGTGADGSSYNEQFF

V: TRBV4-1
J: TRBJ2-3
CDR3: CASSQESPLAGGSNTQYF

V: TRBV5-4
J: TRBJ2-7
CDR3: CASSLRNEQYF

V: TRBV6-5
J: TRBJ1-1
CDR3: CASSSGTVAEAFF

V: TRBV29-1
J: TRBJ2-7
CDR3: CSGLMDNSYEQYF

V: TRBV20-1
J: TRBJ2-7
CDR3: CSARPRERGYEQYF

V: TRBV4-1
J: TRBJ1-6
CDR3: CASSSYNSPLHF

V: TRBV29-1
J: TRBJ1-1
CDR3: CSVLQGNTEAFF

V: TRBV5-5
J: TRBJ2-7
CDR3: CASSSAGQGIYEQYF

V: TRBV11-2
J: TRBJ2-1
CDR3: CASSFRGGENEQFF

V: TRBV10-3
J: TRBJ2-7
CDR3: CAISEEPYEQYF

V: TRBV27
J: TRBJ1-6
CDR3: CASSPQEGRTSPLHF

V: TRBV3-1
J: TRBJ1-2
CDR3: CASSQDLVRAHYGYTF

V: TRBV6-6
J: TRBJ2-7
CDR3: CASSSPGLSSYEQYF

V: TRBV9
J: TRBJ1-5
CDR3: CASSAFRQGRGQPQHF

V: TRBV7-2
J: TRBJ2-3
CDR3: CASSLEMASGRNTQYF

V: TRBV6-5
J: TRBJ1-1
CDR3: CASRVQRDTEAFF

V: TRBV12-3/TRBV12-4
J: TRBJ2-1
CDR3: CASSLAVGGEFF

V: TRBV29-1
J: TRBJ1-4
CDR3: CSVLGTGSGEKLFF

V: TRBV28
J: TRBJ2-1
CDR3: CASSSQGAVMYNEQFF

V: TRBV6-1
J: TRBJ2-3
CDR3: CASSTKAGAWDTQYF

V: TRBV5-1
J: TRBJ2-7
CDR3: CASSLDGKTYEQYF

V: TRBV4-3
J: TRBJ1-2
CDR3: CASSQESSSYGYTF

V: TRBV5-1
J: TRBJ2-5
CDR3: CASSRDYFQETQYF

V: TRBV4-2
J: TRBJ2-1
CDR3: CASSQGQADYNEQFF

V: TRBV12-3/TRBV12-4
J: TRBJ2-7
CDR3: CASSLPTGTSGNPQYF

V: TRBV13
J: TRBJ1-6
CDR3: CASSRDRYRRDSPLHF

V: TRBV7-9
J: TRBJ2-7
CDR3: CASTRQGPYEQYF

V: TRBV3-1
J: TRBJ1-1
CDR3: CASSQSEEEKAFF

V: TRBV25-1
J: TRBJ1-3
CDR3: CASRDNRDGNLGGNTIYF

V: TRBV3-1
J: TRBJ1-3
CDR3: CASSQFDLSGNTIYF

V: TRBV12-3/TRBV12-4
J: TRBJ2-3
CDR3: CASSLLGQGYTDTQYF

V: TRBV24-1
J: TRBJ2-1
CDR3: CATSDLGVEREQFF

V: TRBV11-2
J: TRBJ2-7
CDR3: CASSFSGLAGTEYF

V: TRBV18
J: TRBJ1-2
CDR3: CASSPDRVYGYTF

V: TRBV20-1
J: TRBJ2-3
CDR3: CSAPRTESTDTQYF

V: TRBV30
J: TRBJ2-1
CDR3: CATRRASYNEQFF

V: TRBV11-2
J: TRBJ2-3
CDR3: CASTSGTSGIVADTQYF

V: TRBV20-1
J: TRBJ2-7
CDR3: CSAKRTGVYEQYF

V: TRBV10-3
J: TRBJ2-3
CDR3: CAIRALAGGASTDTQYF

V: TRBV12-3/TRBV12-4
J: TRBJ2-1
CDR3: CASSGGFGASSYNEQFF

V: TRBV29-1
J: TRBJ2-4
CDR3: CSVVLGYIQYF

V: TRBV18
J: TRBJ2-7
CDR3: CASSPPGTSVLYEQYF

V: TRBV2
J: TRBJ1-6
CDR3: CASSGDVSISYNSPLHF

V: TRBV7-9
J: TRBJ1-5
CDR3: CASSNTLSNQPQHF

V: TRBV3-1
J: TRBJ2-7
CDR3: CASSLGTVSSYEQYF

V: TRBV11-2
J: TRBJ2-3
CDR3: CASSLQKRTQYF

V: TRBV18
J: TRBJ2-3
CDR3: CASSPDYLSTDTQYF

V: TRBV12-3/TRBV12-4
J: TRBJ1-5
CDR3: CASRGAANQPQHF